A single sample gave rise to the 8 T cell receptor beta chains below, sequenced in a study of beta chain features in type 1 diabetes. Expressed TCRB transcripts were sequenced because the entire RNA isolate underwent reverse transcription. Sequencing used immunoSEQ multiplex PCR; TCRdb keeps in-frame clones, though not all of them. This table has about 320,000 clones, approximately 14% appearing once. The sequenced sample was central memory CD4+ T cells from blood. The receptor source for this set is a man aged 25-45 years in good health.

The chain recombines TRBV5-6 with TRBJ2-7; D possibly corresponds to TRBD1 (6 bases). Germline CDR1 SGHDT, CDR2 YYEEEE. The CDR3 is made up of 15 amino acids. The V end lost 1 base, the J end lost 7 bases, and 18 bases lay between the germline ends. The CDR3 here is CASSLRTVRRVEQYF. The CDR3 nucleotides are TGTGCCAGCAGCTTGAGGACAGTACGTAGGGTGGAGCAGTACTTC.

In this sample, this clone turned up a few times. The rearrangement links TRBV6-6 to TRBJ2-5; D uncertain. Between the trimmed V and J ends, which lost 4 bases and 2 bases, there was a span of 14 bases. Germline CDR1 reads MNHNY; CDR2 reads SVGAGI (reference sequence). This CDR3 has 15 amino acids. CDR3 loop: CASSLLAPQQETQYF. The CDR3, as DNA: TGTGCCAGCAGTTTACTCGCTCCACAACAAGAGACCCAGTACTTC.

This clone showed up just a few times. This chain uses TRBV2 with TRBJ1-5; TRBD1 aligns across 8 bases. Losses at the gene ends were 11 bases for V and 2 bases for J; bases not matched to a gene: 5. This CDR3 region has 13 residues. In germline, CDR1 is SNHLY, CDR2 FYNNEI. The CDR3 sequence is CAWTGFGNQPQHF. The CDR3 region has the DNA TGTGCCTGGACAGGGTTTGGCAATCAGCCCCAGCATTTT.

V is TRBV4-3 and J is TRBJ2-7; D not certain. This CDR3 region has 13 residues. Trimming pared 2 bases from V and 3 bases from J, leaving 8 bases between. CDR1 LGHNA and CDR2 YSLEER come from the germline V gene. In nucleotides, the CDR3 is TGCGCCAGCAGCCAAAGACAAGACTACGAGCAGTACTTC. The encoded protein is CASSQRQDYEQYF.

This clone has a handful of counts. V is TRBV14 and J is TRBJ2-1; D is perhaps TRBD1 or TRBD2 (5 bases each). Trimming removed 3 bases from V and 2 bases from J, with 8 bases in between. The CDR3 covers 14 residues. Germline V CDR1 and CDR2: SGHDN, FVKESK. CDR3: CASSQSGPYNEQFF. For the CDR3, the DNA is TGTGCCAGCAGCCAGTCGGGGCCCTACAATGAGCAGTTCTTC.

The rearrangement links TRBV13 to TRBJ2-1; possibly TRBD2 for D (5 bases). Germline assignment: CDR1 PRHDT and CDR2 FYEKMQ (reference sequence). This CDR3 is built from 15 residues. With 3 bases removed from V and 3 bases from J, the gap between germline ends came to 12 bases. CDR3 sequence reads: CASSFLVGDYNEQFF. CDR3 bases: TGTGCCAGCAGCTTCCTGGTCGGGGACTACAATGAGCAGTTCTTC. The full variable domain, rest sourced from reference TRBV13 and TRBJ2-1, is AAGVIQSPRHLIKEKRETATLKCYPIPRHDTVYWYQQGPGQDPQFLISFYEKMQSDKGSIPDRFSAQQFSDYHSELNMSSLELGDSALYFCASSFLVGDYNEQFFGPGTRLTVL.

This clone was detected only a few times. A much larger clone differs by one base, so this may be a read error. The chain has TRBV11-3 and TRBJ2-3, with D unclear. CDR1 is SGHNT and CDR2 is YENEEA in the germline V gene. The CDR3 contains 11 residues. Trimming left V 4 bases short and J 6 bases short, with 5 bases between. The CDR3 region has the DNA TGTGCCAGCAGCTCCAGGGATACGCAGTATTTT. Amino acid sequence: CASSSRDTQYF.

V and J are TRBV7-6 and TRBJ2-7; maybe TRBD2 (6 bases). This CDR3 has 15 residues. Germline V gene lookup returns CDR1 SGHVS and CDR2 FNYEAQ. Trimming shortened V by 5 bases and J by 7 bases, and 21 bases separated the two germline ends. CDR3 coding DNA: TGTGCCAGCAGCGCCTCGGGAGTAGCCGGGCAAGAGCAGTACGTC. It encodes CASSASGVAGQEQYV.